The 4 T cell receptor beta chains below all came from one sample that was sequenced in a study of T cells in Graves' hyperthyroidism and ophthalmopathy. Authors of the study amplified TCR beta CDR3 regions from RNA transcripts. HTBI primers were employed in a first-round RT-PCR of the TCR CDR3. TCRdb fed the multiplex PCR reads into MiXCR, producing one record per CDR3 protein. The sample has under 450,000 distinct CDR3 sequences; around an eighth are singletons. The sequencing input was blood. These receptors originate from a young man with Graves' hyperthyroidism that later progressed to Graves' ophthalmopathy.

This clonotype was detected a few times. This chain joins TRBV9 and TRBJ2-4, with D maybe TRBD2 (5 bases). V dropped 0 bases and J dropped 0 bases, with 7 bases sitting between them. Germline loops: CDR1 SGDLS, CDR2 YYNGEE. This CDR3 has 15 amino acids. The CDR3 nucleotides read TGTGCCAGCAGCGTAGACGGGGTAGCCAAAAACATTCAGTACTTC. This translates into CASSVDGVAKNIQYF. Based on the CDR3 plus reference TRBV9 and TRBJ2-4, the full variable domain is DSGVTQTPKHLITATGQRVTLRCSPRSGDLSVYWYQQSLDQGLQFLIQYYNGEERAKGNILERFSAQQFPDLHSELNLSSLELGDSALYFCASSVDGVAKNIQYFGAGTRLSVL.

This clonotype has only a few counts. This sequence joins TRBV28 and TRBJ1-5, with D maybe TRBD1 (5 bases). Germline CDR1 is MDHEN and CDR2 is SYDVKM. V shed 4 bases and J shed 4 bases, with 17 bases lying between them. The CDR3 contains 16 residues. The CDR3 is CASSSDIRGLNQPQHF. The CDR3 bases are TGTGCCAGCAGTTCGGATATTCGGGGGTTGAATCAGCCCCAGCATTTT.

This clonotype was observed many times. The J gene is TRBJ2-7, the V gene TRBV7-8; tentative D call: TRBD1 (6 bases). V lost 4 bases, J lost 0 bases, and 10 bases lay in between. Germline-derived CDR1 and CDR2 are SGHVS and FQNEAQ. This CDR3 is 14 amino acids long. CDR3 amino acids: CASSYRESSYEQYF. The CDR3 nucleotides are TGTGCCAGCAGCTACAGGGAGAGCTCCTACGAGCAGTACTTC.

Of note for this clonotype: A read error may be the cause here, since a much bigger clone is one base away. V and J are TRBV27 and TRBJ1-1; tentative D call: TRBD1 (5 bases). The CDR3 totals 14 residues. Germline V gene lookup returns CDR1 MNHEY and CDR2 SMNVEV (reference sequence). CDR3 nucleotide sequence: TGTGGCAGCAGTCCGCCGGGGCTAACCACTGAAGCTTTCTTT. Translated, it gives CGSSPPGLTTEAFF.